The clone carrying this TCR beta chain was seen once. Its target is unknown. The table came from immunoSEQ multiplex PCR; TCRdb's copy has only in-frame clones and leaves some out. Of more than 20,000 clones in the sample, about 80% are singletons; the top ten hold over 35%. ViraFEST expansion of antigen-specific CD4+ T cells with viral peptide pools preceded sequencing. Following 10 days of culture, CD4+ T cells were isolated. Documented for the person is a PCR-confirmed SARS-CoV-2 infection occurring between March and December 2020. Per germline, CDR1 MNHEY and CDR2 SVGEGT. The CDR3 consists of 12 residues. V was cut by 4 bases and J by 6 bases, with 7 bases left in between. These data originate in a study of vaccination effects on CD4 cells after COVID-19. Overall study findings and caveats: Late after vaccination, infection- and vaccine-induced clones showed marked clonal contraction. New vaccine-induced clones dominated convalescents' post-vaccine spike-reactive clones.

The sample consisted of CD4+ T cells from PBMCs cultured with a peptide pool, taken before COVID-19 vaccination. This chain links TRBV6-2 or TRBV6-3 with TRBJ2-1; no clear D. The receptor comes from a human donor who had a prior SARS-CoV-2 infection. The CDR3 protein is CASSSRSNEQFF. The DNA for the CDR3 is TGTGCCAGCAGTTCACGGTCCAATGAGCAGTTCTTC.